These 23 T cell receptor beta chains originate from one sample sequenced in a study of blood T cell repertoires in COVID-19. This table comes from immunoSEQ multiplex PCR, and its TCRdb copy is limited to in-frame clones, with some not included. This sample has about 82,000 clones; approximately 81% occur once, and the top ten carry approximately 40%. Sample: peripheral blood. These receptors all stem from a man aged 80 or over with acute or convalescent COVID-19.

The V call is TRBV7-2, the J call TRBJ2-7; tentatively, D is TRBD1 (6 bases). V was cut by 6 bases and J by 2 bases, with 11 bases left in between. From germline, CDR1 is SGHTA and CDR2 FQGNSA. The CDR3 consists of 13 residues. CDR3 DNA sequence: TGTGCCAGCAGTAGGGACAAGACCTACGAGCAGTACTTC. This codes for CASSRDKTYEQYF. Complete variable domain (other parts from reference TRBV7-2 and TRBJ2-7): GAGVSQSPSNKVTEKGKDVELRCDPISGHTALYWYRQSLGQGLEFLIYFQGNSAPDKSGLPSDRFSAERTGGSVSTLTIQRTQQEDSAVYLCASSRDKTYEQYFGPGTRLTVT.

This clone was counted a single time. The chain is built from TRBV12-3 or TRBV12-4 and TRBJ1-2; the D gene is possibly TRBD1 (6 bases). The length of the CDR3 is 13 residues. V was clipped by 8 bases and J by 2 bases, with 12 bases between them. CDR3 sequence reads: CASGYRANYGYTF. The CDR3 bases are TGTGCCAGCGGGTACAGGGCCAACTATGGCTACACCTTC.

The chain is built from TRBV7-2 and TRBJ2-1; 11 nucleotides line up with TRBD1. The CDR3 is 15 amino acids. CDR1 and CDR2 from the germline V gene are SGHTA and FQGNSA. V trimming: 0 bases; J trimming: 9 bases; junction bases outside the gene matches: 4. This CDR3 is CASSLAPGTGGEQFF. DNA of the CDR3: TGTGCCAGCAGCTTAGCTCCCGGGACAGGGGGTGAGCAGTTCTTC.

This sequence joins TRBV19 and TRBJ2-7; D is perhaps TRBD1 (6 bases). V was cut by 3 bases and J by 2 bases, with 11 bases left in between. The CDR3 is 14 residues long. Per the germline V gene, CDR1 is LNHDA and CDR2 is SQIVND (reference sequence). The CDR3 sequence is CASSIRDKTYEQYF. In DNA form, the CDR3 reads TGTGCCAGTAGTATCCGGGACAAGACCTACGAGCAGTACTTC.

This sequence joins TRBV18 and TRBJ2-3; D might be TRBD1 (5 bases). V was trimmed by 6 bases and J by 6 bases, leaving 13 bases between them. CDR3 length equals 13 residues. The germline gives CDR1 KGHSH, CDR2 LQKENI. CDR3 in amino acids: CASSGLIEDTQYF. The CDR3 bases are TGTGCCAGCTCGGGGCTTATTGAGGATACGCAGTATTTT. Based on the CDR3 plus reference TRBV18 and TRBJ2-3, the full variable domain is NAGVMQNPRHLVRRRGQEARLRCSPMKGHSHVYWYRQLPEEGLKFMVYLQKENIIDESGMPKERFSAEFPKEGPSILRIQQVVRGDSAAYFCASSGLIEDTQYFGPGTRLTVL.

V usage is TRBV27 and J usage is TRBJ2-5; 7 bases fit TRBD1. The V gene end was trimmed by 5 bases and the J gene end by 7 bases; junction bases not matched to a gene: 10. The CDR3 has 14 residues. CDR1 is MNHEY and CDR2 is SMNVEV in the germline V gene (reference sequence). Here the CDR3 reads CASSQGQPKGTQYF. Written as DNA, the CDR3 is TGTGCCAGCAGTCAGGGACAGCCTAAGGGGACCCAGTACTTC.

V usage is TRBV12-3 or TRBV12-4 and J usage is TRBJ1-2; the match to TRBD1 covers 7 bases. V trimming: 6 bases; J trimming: 3 bases; junction bases outside the gene matches: 4. CDR3 length equals 13 residues. In DNA, the CDR3 is TGTGCCAGCAGGCGGACAGGAGACTATGGCTACACCTTC. Translated: CASRRTGDYGYTF.

This chain uses TRBV30 with TRBJ1-2, with D uncertain. There are 11 residues in the CDR3. V shed 0 bases and J shed 4 bases, with 3 bases lying between them. CDR1 is GTSNPN, CDR2 SVGIG, per germline (reference sequence). The CDR3 DNA is TGTGCCTGGAGTGTCGGCTATGGCTACACCTTC. This sequence encodes CAWSVGYGYTF.

The chain carries TRBV4-3 and TRBJ1-3; the D is unclear. This CDR3 spans 15 amino acids. Germline CDR1 reads LGHNA; CDR2 reads YSLEER. V shed 4 bases and J shed 1 base, with 11 bases lying between them. CDR3 sequence: CASSLQTGSGNTIYF. The CDR3 DNA is TGCGCCAGCAGCCTCCAAACGGGGTCTGGAAACACCATATATTTT.

This clone came up a few times. The chain uses TRBV18 and TRBJ2-5; TRBD1 might be the D (6 bases). The CDR3 length is 14 residues. Trimming took 5 bases from V and 5 from J, leaving 15 bases between them. The germline gives CDR1 KGHSH, CDR2 LQKENI. CDR3 in amino acids: CASSRKGVGETQYF. The CDR3 region has the DNA TGTGCCAGCTCAAGGAAGGGGGTCGGGGAGACCCAGTACTTC.

The CDR3 spells CASSGSGSTNTGELFF. The CDR3 coding sequence is TGTGCCAGCAGCGGGAGCGGGAGTACCAACACCGGGGAGCTGTTTTTT. The V and J genes are TRBV4-2 and TRBJ2-2; TRBD2 agrees at 8 bases. Germline loops: CDR1 LGHNA, CDR2 YNFKEQ. The CDR3 consists of 16 residues. The V and J ends lost 5 bases and 2 bases, in that order; junction bases with no gene match: 7.

As to this clone: A junction end diverges from the germline sequence, so it may reflect a read error. The chain employs TRBV5-4 and TRBJ2-1, with D possibly being TRBD1 (5 bases). Germline V gene data show CDR1 as SGHNT and CDR2 as YYREEE (reference sequence). This CDR3 has 15 residues. CDR3 DNA: TGTGCCAGCAGATTGGGCACAGACAGCTCTTATGAGCAGTTCTTC. Residues: CASRLGTDSSYEQFF.

CDR3 residues: CASSSGTGATYGYTF. In DNA, the CDR3 is TGTGCCAGCAGTTCCGGAACAGGGGCGACCTATGGCTACACCTTC. The chain has TRBV28 and TRBJ1-2, with 7 bases that match TRBD1. J lost 4 bases, V lost 4 bases, and 9 bases had no gene match. The CDR3 runs 15 residues. The germline gives CDR1 MDHEN, CDR2 SYDVKM.

This rearrangement joins TRBV6-6 to TRBJ2-7, with D perhaps matching TRBD1 (5 bases). The CDR3 covers 11 residues. The V gene's germline CDR1 is MNHNY and CDR2 SVGAGI (reference sequence). V lost 8 bases, J lost 9 bases, and 14 bases lay in between. CDR3 bases: TGTGCCAGCGGCCGCGACAGATGGCAGTACTTC. As protein: CASGRDRWQYF.

V gene TRBV18 combines with J gene TRBJ1-5; 7 positions match TRBD1. Germline loops: CDR1 KGHSH, CDR2 LQKENI. The CDR3 has 15 amino acids. Trimming at V came to 5 bases and at J to 0 bases, leaving 4 bases not matched to a gene. The CDR3 DNA reads as TGTGCCAGCTCAAACAACAGGGGTAGCAATCAGCCCCAGCATTTT. Its translation: CASSNNRGSNQPQHF.

This clone has just a few counts. J is TRBJ1-4 and V is TRBV7-2; 9 bases agree with TRBD1. The CDR3 covers 14 residues. From germline, CDR1 is SGHTA and CDR2 FQGNSA. Trimming removed 3 bases from V and 6 bases from J; junction bases left unmatched: 2. CDR3 coding DNA: TGTGCCAGCAGCTTCGACAGGGGGGATGAAAAACTGTTTTTT. This gives the protein CASSFDRGDEKLFF.

The chain couples TRBV2 to TRBJ1-1; a weak D match, TRBD1 (5 bases). CDR3 length: 15 residues. Germline loops: CDR1 SNHLY, CDR2 FYNNEI. V was shortened by 6 bases and J by 0 bases, with 14 bases between the two germline ends. This CDR3 reads CASRGTPPLNTEAFF. The CDR3 bases are TGTGCCAGCAGGGGGACTCCCCCCCTGAACACTGAAGCTTTCTTT.

The chain is built from TRBV7-3 and TRBJ2-3; 7 nucleotides match TRBD2. The CDR3 is 17 residues long. V dropped 5 bases and J dropped 3; count of bases not matched to a gene: 14. Germline assignment: CDR1 SGHTA and CDR2 FQGTGA. CDR3 DNA: TGTGCCAGCAGCCCCTCTGGCGGACCGGGAGGAACAGATACGCAGTATTTT. Protein: CASSPSGGPGGTDTQYF.

V usage is TRBV19 and J usage is TRBJ1-3; D is ambiguous. V dropped 3 bases and J dropped 4 bases, with 7 bases sitting between them. This CDR3 is built from 13 residues. The germline gives CDR1 LNHDA, CDR2 SQIVND (reference sequence). The CDR3 loop reads CASSIGEGNTIYF. CDR3 nucleotide sequence: TGTGCCAGTAGTATCGGGGAAGGAAACACCATATATTTT.

This clone was counted a few times. The rearrangement links TRBV28 to TRBJ1-3; D ambiguous. The CDR3 loop spans 17 amino acids. CDR1 and CDR2 (germline): MDHEN, SYDVKM. Trimming stripped 3 bases from V and 4 bases from J, with 19 bases between. In DNA, the CDR3 is TGTGCCAGCAGTTTTATCGTCCCAAACCGAGGCGGAAACACCATATATTTT. This codes for CASSFIVPNRGGNTIYF.

The rearrangement links TRBV19 to TRBJ2-3, with D possibly TRBD2 on 6 matching bases. CDR3 length: 13 amino acids. Germline V gene data show CDR1 as LNHDA and CDR2 as SQIVND (reference sequence). Trimming took 1 base from V and 8 from J, leaving 10 bases between them. The CDR3 loop is CASSIVEGSTQYF. CDR3 DNA: TGTGCCAGTAGTATAGTGGAGGGGTCTACGCAGTATTTT.

The gene calls are TRBV10-3 and TRBJ2-3, with TRBD1 matching 7 bases. Germline assignment: CDR1 ENHRY and CDR2 SYGVKD. V gave up 9 bases and J gave up 0 bases; unmatched junction bases: 6. The CDR3 runs 14 residues. Here the CDR3 DNA reads TGTGCCATATACAGGGGATTAAGCACAGATACGCAGTATTTT. Residues: CAIYRGLSTDTQYF.

The gene calls are TRBV5-1 and TRBJ2-5, with a weak D call TRBD2 (6 bases). V was cut by 4 bases and J by 3 bases, with 13 bases left in between. CDR1 is SGHRS and CDR2 is YFSETQ in the germline V gene. The CDR3 has 14 amino acids. CDR3 protein: CASSRARREETQYF. The CDR3 DNA is TGCGCCAGCAGCCGTGCCCGGAGGGAAGAGACCCAGTACTTC.